The source of this TCR beta chain is a study of CD8 T cells in ankylosing spondylitis. Study findings and constraints: Some of these motif variants have turned up before, in reports on reactive arthritis synovial fluid and blood.

TCRdb recomputed calls from the 5' RACE reads with MiXCR, one row per CDR3 protein. This table holds 250,000 to 400,000 distinct CDR3 sequences, about 9.9% found once. J gave up 7 bases and V 2 bases, and 6 bases lay outside the gene matches. The CDR3 is made up of 16 amino acids. The V gene's germline CDR1 is KGHDR and CDR2 SFDVKD. This clonotype was seen at least ten times. Its antigen remains unidentified. The material sequenced was blood, either unsorted or a sorted T cell fraction (not recorded which). The receptor comes from a female donor with ankylosing spondylitis or in good health (not recorded which). The chain recombines TRBV24-1 with TRBJ2-5, with 13 bases lining up with TRBD2. CDR3 region: CATSDWTSGSMGTQYF. In DNA, the CDR3 is TGTGCCACCAGTGATTGGACTAGCGGGAGTATGGGGACCCAGTACTTC.